Shown below are 3 T cell receptor beta chains from a single sample sequenced in a study of blood T cell repertoires in COVID-19. Generated by immunoSEQ multiplex PCR, the TCRdb table keeps only in-frame clones and is missing some. Among a few hundred thousand clones listed, around 86% were seen once. The sequenced sample was peripheral blood. The origin of the receptors is a human donor in a cohort sampled during active COVID-19.

This clone was seen a handful of times. The genes are TRBV3-1 (or the pseudogene TRBV3-2) and TRBJ1-1, with 9 bases that match TRBD1. CDR1 and CDR2 (germline): LGHDT, YNNKEL (reference sequence). The CDR3 totals 17 residues. The ends lost 0 bases at V and 4 bases at J; junction bases unmatched: 9. CDR3: CASSQDRNRGRATEAFF. The CDR3 coding sequence is TGTGCCAGCAGCCAAGATCGGAACAGGGGGCGGGCCACTGAAGCTTTCTTT.

The chain carries TRBV6-5 and TRBJ2-7; weak D call: TRBD1 (5 bases). This CDR3 comprises 14 residues. The germline V gene has CDR1 MNHEY and CDR2 SVGAGI. Trimming took 6 bases from V and 5 from J, leaving 17 bases between them. This CDR3 reads CASSRRRVMNEQYF. The CDR3 coding sequence is TGTGCCAGCAGCCGCCGCAGGGTGATGAACGAGCAGTACTTC.

In this sample, this clone turned up once. V and J are TRBV7-8 and TRBJ1-1, with D perhaps TRBD1 (5 bases). With 2 bases removed from V and 4 bases from J, the gap between germline ends came to 11 bases. Germline CDR1 reads SGHVS; CDR2 reads FQNEAQ. This CDR3 comprises 14 residues. The CDR3 DNA reads TGTGCCAGCAGCTTAAAGGGGTTGGGCACTGAAGCTTTCTTT. Its translation: CASSLKGLGTEAFF.